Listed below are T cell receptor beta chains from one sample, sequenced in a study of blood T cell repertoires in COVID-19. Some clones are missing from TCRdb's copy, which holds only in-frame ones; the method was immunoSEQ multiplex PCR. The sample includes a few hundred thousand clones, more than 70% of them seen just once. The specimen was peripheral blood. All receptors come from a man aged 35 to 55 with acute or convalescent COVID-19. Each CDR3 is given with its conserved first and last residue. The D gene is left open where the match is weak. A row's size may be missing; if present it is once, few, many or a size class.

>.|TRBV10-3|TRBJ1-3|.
CAISAGVSGNTIYF
TGTGCCATCAGTGCAGGGGTTTCCGGAAACACCATATATTTT
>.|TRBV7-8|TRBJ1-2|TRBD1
CASTSRGRGANYGYTF
TGTGCCAGCACCAGCAGGGGGCGCGGGGCTAACTATGGCTACACCTTC
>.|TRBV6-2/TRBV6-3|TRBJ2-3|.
CASSYSETDTQYF
TGTGCCAGCAGTTACTCGGAGACAGATACGCAGTATTTT
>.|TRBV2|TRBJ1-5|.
CASSLTGNQPQHF
TGTGCCAGCAGTCTGACAGGTAATCAGCCCCAGCATTTT
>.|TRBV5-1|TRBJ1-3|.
CASSLDPGSGNTIYF
TGCGCCAGCAGCTTGGATCCGGGATCTGGAAACACCATATATTTT
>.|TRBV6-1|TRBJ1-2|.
CASSELSFSFNYGYTF
TGTGCCAGCAGTGAACTAAGTTTCTCGTTTAACTATGGCTACACCTTC
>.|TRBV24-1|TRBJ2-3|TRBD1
CATSDWGAGGPDTQYF
TGTGCCACCAGTGATTGGGGGGCAGGGGGCCCAGATACGCAGTATTTT
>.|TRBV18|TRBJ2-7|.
CASSPSPAGYEQYF
TGTGCCAGCTCACCCTCTCCGGCGGGCTACGAGCAGTACTTC
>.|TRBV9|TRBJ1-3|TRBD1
CASSDNRGSGGNTIYF
TGTGCCAGCAGCGACAACAGGGGCTCGGGTGGAAACACCATATATTTT
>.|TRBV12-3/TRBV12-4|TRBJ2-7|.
CASSFSSRDEQYF
TGTGCCAGCAGTTTTAGTTCCCGCGACGAGCAGTACTTC
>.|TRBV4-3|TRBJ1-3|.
CASSQSPSARSGNTIYF
TGCGCCAGCAGCCAGTCACCGAGCGCACGCTCTGGAAACACCATATATTTT
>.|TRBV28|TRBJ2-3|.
CASSQGISGPVGADTQYF
TGTGCCAGCAGTCAAGGGATCAGCGGGCCAGTTGGTGCAGATACGCAGTATTTT
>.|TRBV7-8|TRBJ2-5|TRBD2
CASSSTSGGRETQYF
TGTGCCAGCAGCTCGACTAGCGGGGGCCGAGAGACCCAGTACTTC
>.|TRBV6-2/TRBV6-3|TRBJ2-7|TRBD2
CASSYLAGASYEQYF
TGTGCCAGCAGTTACCTAGCGGGGGCATCCTACGAGCAGTACTTC
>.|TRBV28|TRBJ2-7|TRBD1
CATVGTGSSYEQYF
TGTGCCACCGTAGGGACAGGGTCTTCCTACGAGCAGTACTTC
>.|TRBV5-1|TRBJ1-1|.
CASSSAGVNTEAFF
TGCGCCAGCAGCTCGGCAGGTGTGAACACTGAAGCTTTCTTT
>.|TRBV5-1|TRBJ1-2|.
CASSLWTASYGYTF
TGCGCCAGCAGCTTGTGGACAGCCTCATATGGCTACACCTTC
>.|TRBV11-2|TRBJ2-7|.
CASSLPIRRGTYEQYF
TGTGCCAGCAGCTTACCCATCCGGAGAGGTACCTACGAGCAGTACTTC
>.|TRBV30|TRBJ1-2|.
CAFFRTVGAGYTF
TGTGCCTTTTTTCGGACAGTTGGGGCTGGCTACACCTTC
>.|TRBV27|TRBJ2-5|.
CASSLDRFQETQYF
TGTGCCAGCAGTTTAGACAGGTTCCAAGAGACCCAGTACTTC
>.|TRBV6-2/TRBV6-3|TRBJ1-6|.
CASSYPGLSSPLHF
TGTGCCAGCAGTTACCCCGGACTATCATCACCCCTCCACTTT
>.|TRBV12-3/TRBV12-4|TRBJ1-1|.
CASSLERNTEAFF
TGTGCCAGCAGTTTGGAGAGAAACACTGAAGCTTTCTTT
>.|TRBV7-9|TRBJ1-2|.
CASSLSPRSVHYGYTF
TGTGCCAGCAGCTTAAGTCCACGATCAGTACACTATGGCTACACCTTC
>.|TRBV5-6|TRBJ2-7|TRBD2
CASSLGGGGPYEQYF
TGTGCCAGCAGCTTGGGCGGGGGTGGACCCTACGAGCAGTACTTC
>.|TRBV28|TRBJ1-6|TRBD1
CASSRPGTANSPLHF
TGTGCCAGCAGTCGCCCCGGGACAGCAAATTCACCCCTCCACTTT
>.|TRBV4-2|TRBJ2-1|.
CASSHEGLENEQFF
TGTGCCAGCAGCCATGAGGGTCTGGAGAATGAGCAGTTCTTC
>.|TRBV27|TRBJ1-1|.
CASSLFRGQNTEAFF
TGTGCCAGCAGTTTATTCAGGGGTCAGAACACTGAAGCTTTCTTT
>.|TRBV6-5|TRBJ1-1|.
CASSYSSWQMNTEAFF
TGTGCCAGCAGTTACTCCTCCTGGCAGATGAACACTGAAGCTTTCTTT
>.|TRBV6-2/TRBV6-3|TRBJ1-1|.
CASSYPREGTEAFF
TGTGCCAGCAGTTACCCCCGGGAGGGCACTGAAGCTTTCTTT
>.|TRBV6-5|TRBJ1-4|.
CASSYRQGNEKLFF
TGTGCCAGCAGTTACCGTCAGGGTAATGAAAAACTGTTTTTT
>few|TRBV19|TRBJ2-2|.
CASSRDIAGELFF
TGTGCCAGTAGTAGGGACATCGCTGGGGAGCTGTTTTTT
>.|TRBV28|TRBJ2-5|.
CASSLSRVGRETQYF
TGTGCCAGCAGTTTGAGCAGGGTAGGAAGGGAGACCCAGTACTTC
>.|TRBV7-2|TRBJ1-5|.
CASSLVVAEQPQHF
TGTGCCAGCAGCTTAGTGGTGGCGGAGCAGCCCCAGCATTTT
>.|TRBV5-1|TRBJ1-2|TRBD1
CASSSLDRGEGDGYTF
TGCGCCAGCAGCTCACTAGACAGGGGTGAAGGGGATGGCTACACCTTC
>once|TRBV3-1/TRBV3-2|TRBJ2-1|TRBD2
CASSHLTSGDGRDEQFF
TGTGCCAGCAGCCACCTGACTAGCGGAGATGGTCGGGATGAGCAGTTCTTC
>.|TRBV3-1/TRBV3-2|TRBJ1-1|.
CASSQAQGTGTEAFF
TGTGCCAGCAGCCAGGCACAGGGCACTGGGACTGAAGCTTTCTTT
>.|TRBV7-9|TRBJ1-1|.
CASSLDPDSPSNTEAFF
TGTGCCAGCAGCTTAGATCCGGACAGCCCTTCGAACACTGAAGCTTTCTTT
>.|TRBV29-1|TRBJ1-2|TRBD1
CSVRQGAGYTF
TGCAGCGTAAGACAGGGGGCGGGCTACACCTTC
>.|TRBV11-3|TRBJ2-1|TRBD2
CASSLSCGGGYNEQFF
TGTGCCAGCAGCTTATCGTGCGGGGGGGGCTACAATGAGCAGTTCTTC
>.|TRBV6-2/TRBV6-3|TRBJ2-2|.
CASSSGQNTGELFF
TGTGCCAGCAGTTCGGGACAGAACACCGGGGAGCTGTTTTTT
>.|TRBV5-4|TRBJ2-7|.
CASSHQGHSYEQYF
TGTGCCAGCAGCCATCAGGGCCACTCCTACGAGCAGTACTTC
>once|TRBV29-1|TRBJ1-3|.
CSVEVSNSGNTIYF
TGCAGCGTTGAAGTGAGCAACTCTGGAAACACCATATATTTT
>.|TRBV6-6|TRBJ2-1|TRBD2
CASSPTSTSGGDNEQFF
TGTGCCAGCAGTCCGACATCGACTAGCGGGGGTGACAATGAGCAGTTCTTC
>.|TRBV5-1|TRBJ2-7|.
CASSLRQGGRAEQYF
TGCGCCAGCAGCCTCCGACAGGGAGGAAGAGCCGAGCAGTACTTC
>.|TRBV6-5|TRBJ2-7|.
CASSLALAYEQYF
TGTGCCAGCAGCCTCGCGTTAGCCTACGAGCAGTACTTC
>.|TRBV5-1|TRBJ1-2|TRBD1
CASSLEGQGLGGYTF
TGCGCCAGCAGCTTGGAGGGACAGGGTTTAGGTGGCTACACCTTC
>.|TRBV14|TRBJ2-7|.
CASSQVLQPYEQYF
TGTGCCAGCAGCCAAGTATTACAGCCCTACGAGCAGTACTTC
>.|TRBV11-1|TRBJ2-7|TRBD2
CASSDIQTSGSHEQYF
TGTGCCAGCAGCGATATTCAGACTAGCGGGAGCCACGAGCAGTACTTC
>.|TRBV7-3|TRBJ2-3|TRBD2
CASSPGLAGSDTQYF
TGTGCCAGCAGCCCCGGACTAGCGGGGTCAGATACGCAGTATTTT
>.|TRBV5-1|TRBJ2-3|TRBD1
CASGRDRVTDTQYF
TGCGCCAGCGGCCGGGACAGGGTCACAGATACGCAGTATTTT
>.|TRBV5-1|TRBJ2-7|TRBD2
CASSLGVAGELSYEQYF
TGCGCCAGCAGTTTGGGGGTAGCGGGGGAACTGTCCTACGAGCAGTACTTC
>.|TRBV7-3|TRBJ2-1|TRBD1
CASSSIGQGNEQFF
TGTGCCAGCAGCTCGATTGGACAGGGCAATGAGCAGTTCTTC
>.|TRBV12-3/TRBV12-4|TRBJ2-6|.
CASRDWGANVLTF
TGTGCCAGCCGGGATTGGGGGGCCAACGTCCTGACTTTC
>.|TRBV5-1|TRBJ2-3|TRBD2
CASSSKLAGARTDTQYF
TGCGCCAGCAGCAGCAAACTAGCGGGGGCCCGCACAGATACGCAGTATTTT
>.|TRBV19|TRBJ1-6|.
CASRDFRAAGSPLHF
TGTGCCAGTAGGGACTTCAGGGCGGCGGGGTCACCCCTCCACTTT
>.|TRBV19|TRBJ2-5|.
CASSDTLQETQYF
TGTGCCAGTAGTGACACCCTCCAAGAGACCCAGTACTTC
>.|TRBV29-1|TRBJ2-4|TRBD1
CSSRDRKNIQYF
TGCAGCTCAAGGGACAGAAAAAACATTCAGTACTTC
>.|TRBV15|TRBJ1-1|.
CATSRDLTANTEAFF
TGTGCCACCAGCAGAGATTTGACAGCGAACACTGAAGCTTTCTTT
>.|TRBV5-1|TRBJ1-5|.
CASSRGANQPQHF
TGCGCCAGCAGCCGGGGGGCTAATCAGCCCCAGCATTTT